One sample yielded the 13 T cell receptor beta chains listed below, sequenced in a study of cytomegalovirus exposure and HLA in healthy donors. PCR employed 60 Vbeta and 13 Jbeta primers. Profiled with immunoSEQ multiplex PCR; TCRdb holds only in-frame clones, not every one. The sample holds over 200,000 clones; about 79% are singletons and the top ten take roughly 1.9%. Source material: PBMCs. The receptors shown here come from a male donor in good health and CMV-seronegative.

The chain has TRBV5-6 and TRBJ2-7, with D possibly matching TRBD1 (5 bases). This CDR3 is 14 amino acids long. Germline V gene sequence: CDR1 SGHDT, CDR2 YYEEEE. Trimming removed 1 base from V and 3 bases from J, with 11 bases in between. The CDR3 DNA follows: TGTGCCAGCAGCTTGTACGACAGAAACTACGAGCAGTACTTC. Protein: CASSLYDRNYEQYF.

The CDR3 loop is CASSAGTGGVGQYF. The CDR3 DNA reads as TGTGCCAGCAGTGCCGGGACAGGGGGCGTAGGGCAGTACTTC. The chain joins TRBV2 to TRBJ2-7, with TRBD1 identical over 12 bases. The germline V gene has CDR1 SNHLY and CDR2 FYNNEI. J lost 9 bases, V lost 4 bases, and 7 bases had no gene match. The CDR3 sequence is 14 residues long.

The sample holds a few counts of this clone. This chain uses TRBV5-3 with TRBJ1-2, with a tentative D call TRBD1 (6 bases). TRBV5-3 is classed as an ORF, of uncertain function. The CDR3 consists of 13 residues. V was cut by 4 bases and J by 1 base, with 8 bases left in between. The CDR3 DNA is TGTGCCAGAAGCAGGGACATTAACTATGGCTACACCTTC. As protein: CARSRDINYGYTF.

This clone was counted a few times. This chain joins TRBV6-5 and TRBJ2-7; 12 nucleotides match TRBD2. Losses at the gene ends were 0 bases for V and 4 bases for J; bases not matched to a gene: 1. The CDR3 loop spans 15 amino acids. Per the germline V gene, CDR1 is MNHEY and CDR2 is SVGAGI. CDR3 in amino acids: CASSYSTSGGYEQYF. The CDR3 nucleotides are TGTGCCAGCAGTTACTCAACTAGCGGGGGGTACGAGCAGTACTTC.

The chain employs TRBV2 and TRBJ1-5; D remains unclear. The CDR3 covers 12 residues. V dropped 4 bases and J dropped 6 bases, with 7 bases sitting between them. Germline assignment: CDR1 SNHLY and CDR2 FYNNEI. For the CDR3, the DNA is TGTGCCAGCAGTGTGTCGGGTCAGCCCCAGCATTTT. Amino acids: CASSVSGQPQHF.

V usage is TRBV7-2 and J usage is TRBJ2-7; a weak D match, TRBD1 (6 bases). Deletions cut 5 bases from V and 3 bases from J, with 14 bases between. This CDR3 region has 14 residues. Germline V gene lookup returns CDR1 SGHTA and CDR2 FQGNSA. CDR3 coding DNA: TGTGCCAGCAGCGAACAGGACAGATTCTACGAGCAGTACTTC. Translated, it gives CASSEQDRFYEQYF.

The chain has TRBV9 and TRBJ2-2; 7 bases line up with TRBD2. The germline V gene has CDR1 SGDLS and CDR2 YYNGEE. The CDR3 has 13 amino acids. V gave up 2 bases and J gave up 7 bases; unmatched junction bases: 2. The CDR3 bases are TGTGCCAGCAGCGTGGGAGGGAACGGGGAGCTGTTTTTT. This codes for CASSVGGNGELFF.

CDR3 loop: CASSPRADSYEQYF. The CDR3 bases are TGTGCCAGCAGCCCGCGGGCAGACTCCTACGAGCAGTACTTC. The chain links TRBV7-3 to TRBJ2-5; D might be TRBD2 (5 bases). The J call is uncertain, as TRBJ2-7 better fits the DNA end. Looked up from germline, CDR1 is SGHTA and CDR2 is FQGTGA. There are 14 residues in the CDR3.

The chain recombines TRBV5-1 with TRBJ1-3; D not certain. This CDR3 is built from 15 residues. Germline loops: CDR1 SGHRS, CDR2 YFSETQ. Deletions cut 0 bases from V and 2 bases from J, with 9 bases between. CDR3 region: CASSLVSGTGNTIYF. The DNA for the CDR3 is TGCGCCAGCAGCTTGGTTTCAGGAACTGGAAACACCATATATTTT.

As concerns this clone: At one end the junction does not follow the germline gene, possibly because of a read error. Other DNA variants within this sample encode the same CDR3. V gene TRBV5-1 combines with J gene TRBJ1-1; possible D gene TRBD1, 5 bases. Per germline, CDR1 SGHRS and CDR2 YFSETQ. The CDR3 runs 13 residues. This chain's CDR3 is CASSSNPGSEAFF. CDR3 bases: TGCGCCAGCAGCTCGAATCCAGGGTCTGAAGCCTTCTTT.

This clone was seen a single time. The chain couples TRBV9 to TRBJ1-1, with 7 positions matching TRBD1. The CDR3 extends over 13 amino acids. V shed 1 base, J shed 5 bases, and the junction held 2 bases outside the gene matches. Per the germline V gene, CDR1 is SGDLS and CDR2 is YYNGEE. This CDR3 reads CASSVRDRTEAFF. CDR3 in DNA: TGTGCCAGCAGCGTAAGGGACAGAACTGAAGCTTTCTTT.

For the CDR3, the DNA is TGTGCCACCCAGGGTTTGGGGTACAATGAGCAGTTCTTC. Amino acids: CATQGLGYNEQFF. This sequence joins TRBV6-6 and TRBJ2-1; tentative D call: TRBD1 (5 bases). This CDR3 is 13 amino acids long. Trimming stripped 10 bases from V and 4 bases from J, with 14 bases between. Germline CDR1 and CDR2: MNHNY and SVGAGI (reference sequence).

V is TRBV16 and J is TRBJ1-4, with a weak D call TRBD1 (5 bases). V gave up 2 bases and J gave up 6 bases, with 16 bases separating them. This CDR3 has 16 residues. Germline V CDR1 and CDR2: KGHSY, FQNENV. This CDR3 reads CASSQGGAALDEKLFF. The CDR3 coding sequence is TGTGCCAGCAGCCAAGGTGGGGCTGCCCTTGATGAAAAACTGTTTTTT.